The 3 T cell receptor beta chains below come from one sample, sequenced in a study of Tregs in tolerant kidney transplant recipients. Profiling relied on immunoSEQ multiplex PCR, and the TCRdb table lists in-frame clones only, not all of them. The data hold fewer than 95,000 clones, with under 95% observed a single time. Recipients received nonmyeloablative bone marrow transplants from related graft donors, with transient mixed chimerism. This sample comprised CD4+ T cells from blood (PBMCs), obtained 12 months after the transplant. Receptor source: a human patient who received a combined kidney and bone marrow transplant. Some T cells here may be from the graft donor.

The chain uses TRBV5-4 and TRBJ2-1; possibly TRBD2 for D (6 bases). The CDR3 runs 15 residues. The V end lost 4 bases, the J end lost 1 base, and 12 bases lay between the germline ends. CDR1 is SGHNT and CDR2 is YYREEE in the germline V gene (reference sequence). The CDR3 DNA reads TGTGCCAGCAGCGTACTAGCTGAGTCCTACAATGAGCAGTTCTTC. As protein: CASSVLAESYNEQFF. Full variable domain (missing parts from reference TRBV5-4 and TRBJ2-1): ETGVTQSPTHLIKTRGQQVTLRCSSQSGHNTVSWYQQALGQGPQFIFQYYREEENGRGNFPPRFSGLQFPNYSSELNVNALELDDSALYLCASSVLAESYNEQFFGPGTRLTVL.

V gene TRBV19 combines with J gene TRBJ1-5, with 12 positions matching TRBD1. CDR3 size: 20 residues. V was clipped by 3 bases and J by 11 bases; unmatched bases: 23. CDR1 is LNHDA, CDR2 SQIVND, per germline (reference sequence). The CDR3: CASSIIPGQGAGSRLGSQHF. CDR3 nucleotide sequence: TGTGCCAGTAGTATTATACCGGGACAGGGGGCAGGGAGCAGGTTAGGGTCCCAGCATTTT.

This sequence joins TRBV9 and TRBJ1-1; 10 bases are a match to TRBD1. The ends lost 0 bases at V and 0 bases at J; junction bases unmatched: 5. CDR3 length: 17 amino acids. Germline CDR1 and CDR2: SGDLS and YYNGEE. The CDR3: CASSVVDRGRVNTEAFF. CDR3 nucleotide sequence: TGTGCCAGCAGCGTAGTTGACAGGGGGCGAGTGAACACTGAAGCTTTCTTT. The full variable domain, rest sourced from reference TRBV9 and TRBJ1-1, is DSGVTQTPKHLITATGQRVTLRCSPRSGDLSVYWYQQSLDQGLQFLIQYYNGEERAKGNILERFSAQQFPDLHSELNLSSLELGDSALYFCASSVVDRGRVNTEAFFGQGTRLTVV.